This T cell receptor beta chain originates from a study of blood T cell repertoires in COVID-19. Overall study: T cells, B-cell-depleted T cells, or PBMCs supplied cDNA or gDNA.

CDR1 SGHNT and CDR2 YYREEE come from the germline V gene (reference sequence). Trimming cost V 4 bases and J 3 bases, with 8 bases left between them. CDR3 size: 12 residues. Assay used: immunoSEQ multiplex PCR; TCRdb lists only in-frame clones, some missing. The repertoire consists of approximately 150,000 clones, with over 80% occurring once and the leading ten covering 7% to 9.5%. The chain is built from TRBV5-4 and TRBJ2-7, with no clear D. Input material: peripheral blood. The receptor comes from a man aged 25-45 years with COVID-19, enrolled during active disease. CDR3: CASSTGRYEQYF. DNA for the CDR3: TGTGCCAGCAGCACGGGTCGCTACGAGCAGTACTTC.